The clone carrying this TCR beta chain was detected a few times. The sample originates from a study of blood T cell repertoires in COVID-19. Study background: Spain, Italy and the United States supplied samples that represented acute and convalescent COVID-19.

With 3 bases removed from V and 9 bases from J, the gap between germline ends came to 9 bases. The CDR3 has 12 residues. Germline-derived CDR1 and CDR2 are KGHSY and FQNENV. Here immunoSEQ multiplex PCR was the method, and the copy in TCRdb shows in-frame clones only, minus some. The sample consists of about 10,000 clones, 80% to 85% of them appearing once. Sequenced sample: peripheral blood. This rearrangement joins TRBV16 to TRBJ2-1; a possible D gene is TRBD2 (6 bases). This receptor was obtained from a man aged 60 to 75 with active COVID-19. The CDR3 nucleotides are TGTGCCAGCAGCCATTTCGGGAGTGAGCAGTTCTTC. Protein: CASSHFGSEQFF.